These T cell receptor beta chains were read from a single sample in a study of post-analysis software for immune sequencing data. TCRdb itself ran the PCR reads through MiXCR, one entry per CDR3 protein. The top ten hold about 6% of the sample, which has more than 500,000 distinct CDR3 sequences, 34% seen once. Sequenced material: blood. Receptors were obtained from a girl aged 2-17 years with multiple sclerosis. Both conserved end residues are part of each CDR3. The order of the fields is CDR3 DNA, CDR3 protein, V gene, J gene, clone size, D gene. D genes are given only for firm matches. Size is omitted from some rows. Given values are once, few, many or a class for expanded clones.

TGTGTCAGCAGCGGAGCCGGGACAGGGGGCGCGGAGACCCAGTACTTC	CVSSGAGTGGAETQYF	TRBV7-9	TRBJ2-5	few	TRBD1
TGCGCCAGCAGCATCAGCGGGGGTACCTACAATGAGCAGTTCTTC	CASSISGGTYNEQFF	TRBV5-1	TRBJ2-1	.	TRBD2
TGTGCCACCAGCAGAGGACAGGGAGGGGAGACCCAGTACTTC	CATSRGQGGETQYF	TRBV15	TRBJ2-5	few	.
TGTGCCAGCAGCTTAAGGTGGGAACAGCCAGGCTCTGGGGCCAACGTCCTGACTTTC	CASSLRWEQPGSGANVLTF	TRBV11-2	TRBJ2-6	.	.
TGTGCCAGCAGTTTGTCTAGCGGGGGGCCCAGCACAGATACGCAGTATTTT	CASSLSSGGPSTDTQYF	TRBV12-3/TRBV12-4	TRBJ2-3	.	TRBD2
TGCAGTGCTAGGCGACAGACGAACACTGAAGCTTTCTTT	CSARRQTNTEAFF	TRBV20-1	TRBJ1-1	few	.
TGTGCCAGCGCTCCGGCAGGGGGATACTATGGCTACACCTTC	CASAPAGGYYGYTF	TRBV6-5	TRBJ1-2	.	TRBD1
TGTGCCATCAGTGAGGCACTCTTAGCTGTCAATGAGCAGTTCTTC	CAISEALLAVNEQFF	TRBV10-3	TRBJ2-1	few	.
TGCAGTGCTAGAGAGATTAGCGGCCACCAGTACTTC	CSAREISGHQYF	TRBV20-1	TRBJ2-7	many	.
TGTGCCAGCAGCAGGGGACTAGCGGGGCCCACGAATACGCAGTATTTT	CASSRGLAGPTNTQYF	TRBV9	TRBJ2-3	.	TRBD2
TGTGCCAGCAGCTCGAGGGACGTTAATGGCTACACCTTC	CASSSRDVNGYTF	TRBV7-9	TRBJ1-2	few	.
TGTGCCAGCAGCTTAGTAGCACCAGGGGGCGACTATGGCTACACCTTC	CASSLVAPGGDYGYTF	TRBV7-2	TRBJ1-2	many	TRBD1
TGTGCCAGCAGCCAAAACTATAATTCACCCCTCCACTTT	CASSQNYNSPLHF	TRBV12-3/TRBV12-4	TRBJ1-6	.	.
TGTGCCAGCAGCCAGACAGGGATCTACGAGCAGTACTTC	CASSQTGIYEQYF	TRBV14	TRBJ2-7	few	TRBD1